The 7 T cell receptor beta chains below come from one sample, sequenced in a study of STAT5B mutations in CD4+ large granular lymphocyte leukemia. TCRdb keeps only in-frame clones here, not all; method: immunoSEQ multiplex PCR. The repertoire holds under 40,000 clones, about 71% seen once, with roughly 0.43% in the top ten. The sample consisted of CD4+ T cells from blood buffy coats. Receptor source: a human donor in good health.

The CDR3 loop is CASSQGSSGYNNEQFF. CDR3 in DNA: TGCGCCAGCAGCCAAGGGAGCAGCGGATATAACAATGAGCAGTTCTTC. The gene calls are TRBV4-1 and TRBJ2-1; possible D gene TRBD2, 5 bases. CDR1 is MGHRA, CDR2 YSYEKL, per germline. Trimming shortened V by 1 base and J by 5 bases, and 15 bases separated the two germline ends. The CDR3 is made up of 16 amino acids.

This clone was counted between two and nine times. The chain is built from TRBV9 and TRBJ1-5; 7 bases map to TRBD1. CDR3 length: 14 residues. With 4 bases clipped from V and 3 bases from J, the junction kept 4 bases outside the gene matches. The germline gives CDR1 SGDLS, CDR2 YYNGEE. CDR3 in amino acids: CASSPDRVNQPQHF. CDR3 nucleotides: TGTGCCAGCAGCCCTGACAGGGTCAATCAGCCCCAGCATTTT.

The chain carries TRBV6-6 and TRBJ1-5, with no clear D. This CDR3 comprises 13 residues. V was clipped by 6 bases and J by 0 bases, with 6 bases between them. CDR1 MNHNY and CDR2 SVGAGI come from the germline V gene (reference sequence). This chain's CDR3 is CASSQYSNQPQHF. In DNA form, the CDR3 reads TGTGCCAGCAGCCAATATAGCAATCAGCCCCAGCATTTT.

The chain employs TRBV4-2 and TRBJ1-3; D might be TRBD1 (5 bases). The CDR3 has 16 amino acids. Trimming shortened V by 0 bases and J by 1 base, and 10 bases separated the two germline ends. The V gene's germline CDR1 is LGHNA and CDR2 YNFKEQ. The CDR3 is CASSQELGVSGNTIYF. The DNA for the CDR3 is TGTGCCAGCAGCCAAGAGTTGGGGGTTTCTGGAAACACCATATATTTT.

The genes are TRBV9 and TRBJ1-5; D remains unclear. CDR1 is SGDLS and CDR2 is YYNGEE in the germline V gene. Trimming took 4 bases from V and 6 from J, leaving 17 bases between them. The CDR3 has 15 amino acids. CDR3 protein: CASSPEGQAGQPQHF. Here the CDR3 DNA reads TGTGCCAGCAGCCCCGAGGGTCAAGCAGGTCAGCCCCAGCATTTT.

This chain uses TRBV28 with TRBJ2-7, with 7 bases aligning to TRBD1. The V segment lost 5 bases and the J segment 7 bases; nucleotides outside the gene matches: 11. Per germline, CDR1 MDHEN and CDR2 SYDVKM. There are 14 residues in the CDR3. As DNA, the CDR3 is TGTGCCAGCAGTGGGACAGCCCTCCAGGTAGAGCAGTACTTC. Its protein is CASSGTALQVEQYF.

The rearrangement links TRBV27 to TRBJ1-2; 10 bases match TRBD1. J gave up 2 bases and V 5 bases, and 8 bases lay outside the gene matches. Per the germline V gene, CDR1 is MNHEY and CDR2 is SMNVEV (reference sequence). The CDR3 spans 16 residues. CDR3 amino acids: CASSPRTGGPNYGYTF. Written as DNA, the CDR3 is TGTGCCAGCAGTCCCAGGACAGGGGGACCCAACTATGGCTACACCTTC.